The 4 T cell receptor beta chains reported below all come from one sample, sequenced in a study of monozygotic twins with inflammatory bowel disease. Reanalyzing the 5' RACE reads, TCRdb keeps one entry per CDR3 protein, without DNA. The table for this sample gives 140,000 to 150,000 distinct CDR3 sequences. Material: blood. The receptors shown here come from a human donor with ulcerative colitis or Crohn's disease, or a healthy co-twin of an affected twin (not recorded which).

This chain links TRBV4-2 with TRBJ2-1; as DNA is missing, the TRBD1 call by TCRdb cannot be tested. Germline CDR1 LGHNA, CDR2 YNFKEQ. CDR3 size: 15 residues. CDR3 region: CASSQSRGINNEQFF.

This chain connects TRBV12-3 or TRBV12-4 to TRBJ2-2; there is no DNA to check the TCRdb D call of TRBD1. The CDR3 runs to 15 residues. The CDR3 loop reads CASRQGITSTGELFF.

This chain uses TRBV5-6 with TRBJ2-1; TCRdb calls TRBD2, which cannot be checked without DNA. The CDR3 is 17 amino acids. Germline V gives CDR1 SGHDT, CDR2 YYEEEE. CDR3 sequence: CASSLAIGTSVYNEQFF.

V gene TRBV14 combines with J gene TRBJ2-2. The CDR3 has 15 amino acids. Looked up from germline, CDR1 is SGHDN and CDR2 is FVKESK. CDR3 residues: CASSQSIGNTGELFF.